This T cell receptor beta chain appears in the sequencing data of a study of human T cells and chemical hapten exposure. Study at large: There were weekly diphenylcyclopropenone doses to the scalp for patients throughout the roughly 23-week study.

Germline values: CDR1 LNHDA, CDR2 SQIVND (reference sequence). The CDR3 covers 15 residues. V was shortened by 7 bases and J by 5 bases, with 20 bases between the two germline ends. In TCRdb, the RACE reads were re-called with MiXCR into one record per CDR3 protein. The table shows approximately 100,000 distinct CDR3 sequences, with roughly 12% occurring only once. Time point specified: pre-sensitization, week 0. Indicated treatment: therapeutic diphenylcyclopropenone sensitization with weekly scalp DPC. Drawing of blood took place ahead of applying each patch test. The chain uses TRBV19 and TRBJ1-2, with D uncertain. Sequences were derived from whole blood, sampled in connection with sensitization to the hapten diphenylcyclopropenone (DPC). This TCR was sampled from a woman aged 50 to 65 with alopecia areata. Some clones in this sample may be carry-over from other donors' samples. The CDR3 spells CASMDSAGSYYGYTF. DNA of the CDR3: TGTGCCAGTATGGACTCTGCAGGCAGCTATTATGGCTACACCTTC.